A single sample is the source of the 9 T cell receptor beta chains below, sequenced in a study of beta chain features in type 1 diabetes. No antigen has been assigned to these receptors. The isolated RNA, all of it, was reverse transcribed, so expressed TCRB transcripts were what got sequenced. Repertoires were generated with immunoSEQ multiplex PCR, while TCRdb's copy carries only in-frame clones and drops some. The sample has hundreds of thousands of clones; roughly an eighth are singletons. Study conclusions and caveats: TCRB CDR3s from Type 1 diabetes patients were moderately but significantly shorter in all four CD4+ subsets.

Input material: naive CD4+ T cells from blood. These receptors originate from a man between 18 and 29 years old with type 1 diabetes.

The table lists this clone with a few counts. Other DNA sequences in the same sample also yield this CDR3. The rearrangement uses TRBV29-1 and TRBJ2-5; 7 nucleotides line up with TRBD1. CDR3 length: 13 residues. Germline values: CDR1 SQVTM, CDR2 ANQGSEA. Trimming cost V 6 bases and J 4 bases; bases outside gene matches: 8. CDR3 DNA sequence: TGCAGCGTGGCGGACAGGCCTAGAGAGACCCAGTACTTC. Translating it yields CSVADRPRETQYF.

This chain uses TRBV7-8 with TRBJ2-5, with D uncertain. Germline V gene sequence: CDR1 SGHVS, CDR2 FQNEAQ. The CDR3 length is 14 residues. V lost 5 bases and J lost 3, with 13 bases in between. CDR3 residues: CASSKRNIEETQYF. In DNA form, the CDR3 reads TGTGCCAGCAGCAAACGTAACATCGAAGAGACCCAGTACTTC.

This clone was detected a few times. The V gene is TRBV6-5, the J gene TRBJ2-1; 8 bases are shared with TRBD2. This CDR3 has 15 amino acids. Germline V gene lookup returns CDR1 MNHEY and CDR2 SVGAGI. The V gene end was trimmed by 4 bases and the J gene end by 8 bases; junction bases not matched to a gene: 10. CDR3 DNA: TGTGCCAGCAGTTTAGGGACTAGGGTTGTCCATGAGCAGTTCTTC. Translation: CASSLGTRVVHEQFF.

This chain joins TRBV7-3 and TRBJ2-1; either TRBD1 or TRBD2 may supply D (5 bases each). This CDR3 spans 15 amino acids. Germline loops: CDR1 SGHTA, CDR2 FQGTGA. Trimming removed 4 bases from V and 7 bases from J, with 17 bases in between. The CDR3 DNA reads TGTGCCAGCAGCTCCCGGGGTAGGGGAGAGAATGAGCAGTTCTTC. Translated: CASSSRGRGENEQFF. The variable domain in full, with the rest retrieved from reference TRBV7-3 and TRBJ2-1, is GAGVSQTPSNKVTEKGKYVELRCDPISGHTALYWYRQSLGQGPEFLIYFQGTGAADDSGLPNDRFFAVRPEGSVSTLKIQRTERGDSAVYLCASSSRGRGENEQFFGPGTRLTVL.

The chain uses TRBV13 and TRBJ2-7; the D is unclear. The V gene lost 7 bases and the J gene lost 5 bases, with 9 bases spanning the gap. The CDR3 is 11 amino acids. CDR1 and CDR2 from the germline V gene are PRHDT and FYEKMQ (reference sequence). CDR3 amino acids: CASTVTHEQYF. The CDR3 DNA sequence: TGTGCCAGCACCGTAACCCACGAGCAGTACTTC.

This clone was recorded a few times. The rearrangement links TRBV5-1 to TRBJ1-1; D unclear. From germline, CDR1 is SGHRS and CDR2 YFSETQ. Trimming took 0 bases from V and 6 from J, leaving 9 bases between them. The CDR3 consists of 13 residues. CDR3 nucleotide sequence: TGCGCCAGCAGCTTGGCCGGTTCTTCTGAAGCTTTCTTT. Translation gives CASSLAGSSEAFF.

This clone was seen only a few times. The junction departs from the called germline gene at one end, perhaps through a read error. The chain joins TRBV5-6 to TRBJ1-5; 7 positions match TRBD1. CDR1 is SGHDT, CDR2 YYEEEE, per germline. The CDR3 runs to 14 residues. Here the CDR3 DNA reads TGTGCCAGCAGCTTGTACAGGGGCAAGCAGCCCCAGCATTTT. Translating it yields CASSLYRGKQPQHF.

This chain links TRBV30 with TRBJ1-1; D not resolved. CDR1 and CDR2 from the germline V gene are GTSNPN and SVGIG (reference sequence). The CDR3 length is 12 residues. Between the trimmed V and J ends, which lost 7 bases and 0 bases, there was a span of 9 bases. The chain's CDR3 is CASHGMNTEAFF. The CDR3 nucleotides read TGTGCCTCCCACGGGATGAACACTGAAGCTTTCTTT.

J is TRBJ2-1 and V is TRBV30, with D unresolved. CDR1 and CDR2 (germline): GTSNPN, SVGIG (reference sequence). This CDR3 contains 13 residues. V was cut by 0 bases and J by 4 bases, with 7 bases left in between. As DNA, the CDR3 is TGTGCCTGGAGTGTACGGATTTACAATGAGCAGTTCTTC. Translating gives CAWSVRIYNEQFF.